The entry that follows covers one T cell receptor beta chain sequence. What it recognizes is unknown. The record originates from a study of cytomegalovirus exposure and HLA in healthy donors. Study conclusions and caveats: It was 160 or so TCR beta chains that were listed as cytomegalovirus-associated.

The PCR made use of 60 Vbeta and 13 Jbeta primers. TCRdb keeps only in-frame clones here, not all; method: immunoSEQ multiplex PCR. The table records some 57,000 clones, about 90% of them present only once. The sequenced sample consisted of PBMCs. The TCR was taken from a man in his thirties or forties in good health and CMV-seropositive.

CDR3 nucleotides: TGTGCCAGCAGTTGGGGGGGACGGTCGGATGAAAAACTGTTTTTT. Translation gives CASSWGGRSDEKLFF. This chain uses TRBV6-1 with TRBJ1-4; D is possibly TRBD1 (5 bases). The germline V and J ends were trimmed by 5 bases and 6 bases, with 16 bases remaining between them. Germline CDR1 and CDR2: MNHNS and SASEGT. The CDR3 loop spans 15 amino acids.